In its sample, the clone carrying this TCR beta chain was seen once. Its antigen is still unknown. These data belong to a study of cytomegalovirus exposure and HLA in healthy donors. Regarding the study as a whole: The study put some 150 TCR beta chains on its list as cytomegalovirus-associated. It was reported that TCR beta sequences correctly inferred the HLA-A and HLA-B alleles for most subjects. Several top significant clusters appeared, in a later analysis, to be linked to common viral pathogens. Reportedly, a later analysis found an Asian-associated ancestry cluster had fewer N-insertions than the roughly 630-donor mean.

There are 15 residues in the CDR3. Germline V gives CDR1 MNHEY, CDR2 SMNVEV (reference sequence). V lost 8 bases to trimming and J lost 5 bases, with 20 bases between them. 13 Jbeta primers and 60 Vbeta primers were used for the PCR. The repertoire was sequenced with immunoSEQ multiplex PCR; TCRdb's copy has only in-frame clones and lacks some. This sample has roughly 120,000 clones, with roughly 80% found just once. This chain joins TRBV27 and TRBJ2-3, with a tentative D call TRBD1 (6 bases). The sample consisted of PBMCs. This clonotype was sampled from a male donor in good health and CMV-seropositive. The CDR3 region is CASRISRGGGDTQYF. CDR3 nucleotide sequence: TGTGCCAGCCGGATTAGCAGGGGCGGTGGAGATACGCAGTATTTT.